This T cell receptor (beta chain) was identified during a study of blood T cell repertoires in COVID-19. Turning to the study itself: There were acute and convalescent COVID-19 samples, and they came from the United States, Italy and Spain.

The repertoire was sequenced with immunoSEQ multiplex PCR; TCRdb's copy has only in-frame clones and lacks some. The data hold about 59,000 clones, with around 79% observed a single time. This CDR3 spans 16 amino acids. Trimming removed 4 bases at V and 3 bases at J, with 16 bases between. The V gene's germline CDR1 is SGHVS and CDR2 FNYEAQ. The chain combines TRBV7-6 with TRBJ1-3; D is unclear. This sequence was found in a human donor in a cohort sampled during active COVID-19. Sequencing was performed on peripheral blood. CDR3: CASSSPPETIGNTIYF. The CDR3 DNA reads TGTGCCAGCAGCTCCCCCCCCGAGACAATTGGAAACACCATATATTTT. The variable domain in full, with the rest retrieved from reference TRBV7-6 and TRBJ1-3, is GAGVSQSPRYKVTKRGQDVALRCDPISGHVSLYWYRQALGQGPEFLTYFNYEAQQDKSGLPNDRFSAERPEGSISTLTIQRTEQRDSAMYRCASSSPPETIGNTIYFGEGSWLTVV.